This TCR beta chain was sequenced during a study of T cells in narcolepsy. General study points: Healthy controls reportedly lacked the autoreactive clonotypes serially found in patients' blood.

Comment on this clone: As yet, its antigen is unknown.

Here immunoSEQ multiplex PCR was the method, and the copy in TCRdb shows in-frame clones only, minus some. The sample consists of 30,000 to 35,000 clones, around 90% of them appearing once. CDR1 and CDR2 (germline): SGHTA, FQGNSA. The CDR3 covers 16 residues. V dropped 4 bases and J dropped 2 bases, with 17 bases sitting between them. The V call is TRBV7-2, the J call TRBJ1-1; weak D call: TRBD1 (6 bases). Sequenced input: CD45RA- memory CD4+ T cells from PBMCs. The origin of this receptor is a human donor with narcolepsy. Here the CDR3 reads CASSSPSQGANTEAFF. Here the CDR3 DNA reads TGTGCCAGCAGCTCCCCTTCACAGGGAGCAAACACTGAAGCTTTCTTT.